The rows below give T cell receptor beta chains drawn from one sample of a study of blood T cell repertoires in COVID-19. Method: immunoSEQ multiplex PCR; TCRdb's copy keeps in-frame clones and lacks some. The profile shows roughly 380,000 clones, 89% of them singletons. Sequenced input: peripheral blood. These receptors all come from a woman in her forties with COVID-19, enrolled during active disease. Both conserved end residues are part of each CDR3. The D gene is left open where the match is weak. Expanded clones are given a class, and other clones once, few, many or no size at all.

v_gene	d_gene	j_gene	abundance	len	CDR3nt	CDR3aa
TRBV27	.	TRBJ2-2	.	16	TGTGCCAGCAGTTTTTCCTCCCCTCTCGTAGCCGGGGAGCTGTTTTTT	CASSFSSPLVAGELFF
TRBV6-4	.	TRBJ2-2	.	15	TGTGCCAGCAGCCCCGAACAGGAAAACACCGGGGAGCTGTTTTTT	CASSPEQENTGELFF
TRBV7-2	.	TRBJ1-6	.	15	TGTGCCAGCAGCTTAGGAGCCCTTCTTAATTCACCCCTCCACTTT	CASSLGALLNSPLHF
TRBV24-1	TRBD1	TRBJ1-5	.	17	TGTGCCACCAGTGATGGAGGGACAGGCTATAGCAATCAGCCCCAGCATTTT	CATSDGGTGYSNQPQHF
TRBV6-5	TRBD1	TRBJ1-2	.	14	TGTGCCAGCAGGCGGGACAGCCTGGCCTATGGCTACACCTTC	CASRRDSLAYGYTF
TRBV6-2/TRBV6-3	.	TRBJ2-7	.	12	TGTGCCAGCAGCGCACAGGGCTACGAGCAGTACTTC	CASSAQGYEQYF
TRBV29-1	.	TRBJ2-1	.	12	TGCAGCGTTGGGGACACCTCGGATGAGCAGTTCTTC	CSVGDTSDEQFF
TRBV27	.	TRBJ2-7	once	8	TGTGCCAGCAAAAAGAGGGTTTTC	CASKKRVF
TRBV27	TRBD1	TRBJ1-1	.	16	TGTGCCAGCAGTCCACGACAGGGTTTGGGAGACACTGAAGCTTTCTTT	CASSPRQGLGDTEAFF
TRBV29-1	.	TRBJ2-7	.	12	TGCAGCGTTGTAACGGGGGCCTACGAGCAGTACTTC	CSVVTGAYEQYF
TRBV10-3	TRBD2	TRBJ2-3	.	14	TGTGCCACCCGTGGTAGCGGGAGCGTAGATACGCAGTATTTT	CATRGSGSVDTQYF
TRBV11-2	TRBD1	TRBJ1-1	.	15	TGTGCCAGCAGCTCTTGGGACAGGGGGAACACTGAAGCTTTCTTT	CASSSWDRGNTEAFF
TRBV28	TRBD1	TRBJ1-6	.	15	TGTGCCAGCAGTTTACCCCGGACAGGGGACCCGCACGTCCACTTT	CASSLPRTGDPHVHF
TRBV5-4	.	TRBJ2-1	.	13	TGTGCCAGCAGCTTGCGGGATTCCGGCGAGCAGTTCTTC	CASSLRDSGEQFF
TRBV27	.	TRBJ2-2	.	17	TGTGCCAGCAGTCCCCAGGGGGGTATGGGGAACACCGGGGAGCTGTTTTTT	CASSPQGGMGNTGELFF
TRBV28	.	TRBJ2-1	.	12	TGTGCCAGCAGTTTATGGAGCAATGAGCAGTTCTTC	CASSLWSNEQFF
TRBV29-1	.	TRBJ1-1	.	13	TGCAGCGTTGGGGCCCTAAGGAACACTGAAGCTTTCTTT	CSVGALRNTEAFF
TRBV6-5	.	TRBJ1-2	.	13	TGTGCCAGCAGTTACTCGGAGATGAGGGGCTACACCTTC	CASSYSEMRGYTF
TRBV3-1/TRBV3-2	TRBD2	TRBJ2-2	.	18	TGTGCCAGCAGAAACGGACTAGCGGGAGAGCGCCCCACCGGGGAGCTGTTTTTT	CASRNGLAGERPTGELFF
TRBV7-2	TRBD1	TRBJ1-1	.	13	TGTGCCAGCAGCATGGACAGGGGGGCTGAAGCTTTCTTT	CASSMDRGAEAFF
TRBV19	TRBD2	TRBJ2-1	.	15	TGTGCCAGTAATAAGGGGACTAGCGGCTACAATGAGCAGTTCTTC	CASNKGTSGYNEQFF
TRBV6-5	.	TRBJ2-5	.	15	TGTGCCAGCAGTCCTACTGCGGCCTTCCAAGAGACCCAGTACTTC	CASSPTAAFQETQYF
TRBV3-1/TRBV3-2	.	TRBJ1-6	few	14	TGTGCCAGCGCCTCCCGAGACTATAATTCACCCCTCCACTTT	CASASRDYNSPLHF
TRBV15	.	TRBJ1-1	few	11	TGTGCCACCAGCGGGGGGTGGGTAGCTTTCTTT	CATSGGWVAFF
TRBV7-2	.	TRBJ1-1	.	15	TGTGCCAGCAGCTTAGGAACAGGGACGAACACTGAAGCTTTCTTT	CASSLGTGTNTEAFF
TRBV19	TRBD2	TRBJ2-3	.	16	TGTGCCAGTTCTGTAGCGGGGGGGCGGTATGCAGATACGCAGTATTTT	CASSVAGGRYADTQYF
TRBV7-2	.	TRBJ1-6	.	14	TGTGCCAGCAGCTCCCGAGGGTTTAATTCACCCCTCCACTTT	CASSSRGFNSPLHF
TRBV19	.	TRBJ1-4	once	13	TGTGCCAGTTTGCGTGCAACTAATGAAAAACTGTTTTTT	CASLRATNEKLFF
TRBV10-2	.	TRBJ2-1	once	14	TGCGCCAGCAGTGTTAGGGGCCCCTACAATGAGCAGTTCTTC	CASSVRGPYNEQFF